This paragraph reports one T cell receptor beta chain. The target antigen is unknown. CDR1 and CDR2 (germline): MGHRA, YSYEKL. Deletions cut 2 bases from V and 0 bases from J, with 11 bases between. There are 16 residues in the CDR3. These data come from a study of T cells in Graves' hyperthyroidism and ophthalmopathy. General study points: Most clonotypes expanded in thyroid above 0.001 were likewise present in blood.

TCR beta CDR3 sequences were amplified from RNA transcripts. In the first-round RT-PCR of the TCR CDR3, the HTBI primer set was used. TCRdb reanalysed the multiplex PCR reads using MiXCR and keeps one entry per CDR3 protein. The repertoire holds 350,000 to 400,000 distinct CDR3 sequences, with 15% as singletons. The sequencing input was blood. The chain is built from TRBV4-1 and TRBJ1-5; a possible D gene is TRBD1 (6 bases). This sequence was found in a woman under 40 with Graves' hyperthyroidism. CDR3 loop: CASSQYRDISNQPQHF. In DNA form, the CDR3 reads TGCGCCAGCAGCCAATACAGGGACATTAGCAATCAGCCCCAGCATTTT.